Following are 7 T cell receptor beta chains from one sample sequenced in a study of CD8+ T cells in alopecia areata. Sequencing templates came from extracted RNA that was reverse transcribed into cDNA. Clones were read by immunoSEQ multiplex PCR, and TCRdb kept only the in-frame ones, dropping some. The sample yields about 69,000 clones, roughly 57% seen once. The sample here was CD8+ T cells sorted from blood, taken at week 0. Every receptor here comes from a human donor with alopecia areata.

The gene calls are TRBV6-6 and TRBJ2-3; 7 nucleotides match TRBD2. Germline trimming cut 8 bases from V and 10 bases from J; bases unmatched to any gene: 9. The CDR3 covers 12 residues. Germline CDR1 and CDR2: MNHNY and SVGAGI (reference sequence). In DNA, the CDR3 is TGTGCCAGCGGGAGAGACGGGAGGCCGCAGTATTTT. Translation: CASGRDGRPQYF.

The chain joins TRBV27 to TRBJ2-3, with TRBD2 as a possible D gene (5 bases). Trimming shortened V by 0 bases and J by 2 bases, and 15 bases separated the two germline ends. The CDR3 spans 17 residues. The germline V gene has CDR1 MNHEY and CDR2 SMNVEV (reference sequence). Here the CDR3 reads CASSLSMASLDTDTQYF. The CDR3 DNA reads as TGTGCCAGCAGTTTATCGATGGCTAGCTTAGACACAGATACGCAGTATTTT.

The V gene is TRBV25-1, the J gene TRBJ2-5, with D tentatively TRBD2 (5 bases). Germline V gives CDR1 MGHDK, CDR2 SYGVNS. V was shortened by 2 bases and J by 3 bases, with 16 bases between the two germline ends. The CDR3 is made up of 16 amino acids. The CDR3 nucleotides read TGTGCCAGCAGTGAAGGAGGTGGCGGGCGGGAAGAGACCCAGTACTTC. Its protein is CASSEGGGGREETQYF.

Remarks on this clone: One end of the junction fails to match germline, which may point to a read error. J is TRBJ2-7 and V is TRBV29-1, with no clear D. The V gene's germline CDR1 is SQVTM and CDR2 ANQGSEA. This CDR3 has 14 amino acids. CDR3 region: CSVSSRGISYGQYF. The CDR3 coding sequence is TGCAGCGTTTCGTCCCGCGGCATATCCTACGGGCAGTACTTC.

This sequence joins TRBV27 and TRBJ2-7, with D possibly being TRBD1 (6 bases). Per germline, CDR1 MNHEY and CDR2 SMNVEV (reference sequence). The CDR3 totals 14 residues. Trimming took off 2 bases at V and 3 bases at J, with 11 bases between the two ends. This CDR3 reads CASSLGGTVYEQYF. Written as DNA, the CDR3 is TGTGCCAGCAGTTTAGGGGGCACCGTCTACGAGCAGTACTTC.

V is TRBV27 and J is TRBJ2-1, with 11 nucleotides matching TRBD2. V lost 0 bases to trimming and J lost 7 bases; unmatched junction nucleotides: 5. This CDR3 comprises 16 residues. Germline V gene sequence: CDR1 MNHEY, CDR2 SMNVEV (reference sequence). The CDR3, as DNA: TGTGCCAGCAGTTTATCCGGGCTAGCGGGGGGAAATGAGCAGTTCTTC. Translation: CASSLSGLAGGNEQFF.

The sample holds a few counts of this clone. J is TRBJ2-5 and V is TRBV4-1; weak D call: TRBD2 (6 bases). Trimming shortened V by 5 bases and J by 2 bases, and 15 bases separated the two germline ends. This CDR3 has 15 residues. Germline CDR1 MGHRA, CDR2 YSYEKL. The CDR3 here is CASSAMGLLQETQYF. For the CDR3, the DNA is TGCGCCAGCAGCGCTATGGGACTTCTACAAGAGACCCAGTACTTC.